A single sample is the source of the 26 T cell receptor beta chains below, sequenced in a study of T cell responses to AZD1222 COVID-19 vaccine. TCRdb's copy holds only in-frame clones and misses some; the assay was immunoSEQ multiplex PCR. The table has tens of thousands of clones, roughly 90% seen once. Material: peripheral blood, obtained 28 days after the second AZD1222 dose. The receptors shown here come from an adult who received the AZD1222 COVID-19 vaccine.

This chain's CDR3 is CASSLSLGGWIGELFF. CDR3 DNA sequence: TGTGCCAGCAGCTTATCCCTAGGGGGTTGGATCGGGGAGCTGTTTTTT. The J gene is TRBJ2-2, the V gene TRBV5-6, with D possibly TRBD1 on 6 matching bases. This CDR3 has 16 amino acids. Germline V gives CDR1 SGHDT, CDR2 YYEEEE. Trimming took off 2 bases at V and 7 bases at J, with 18 bases between the two ends.

The chain's CDR3 is CASSPANRVSYEQYF. The DNA of the CDR3 is TGTGCCAGCAGCCCCGCTAACAGGGTTTCCTACGAGCAGTACTTC. The rearrangement joins TRBV7-9 to TRBJ2-7; D is possibly TRBD1 (6 bases). The germline V and J ends were trimmed by 5 bases and 1 base, with 15 bases remaining between them. This CDR3 is 15 amino acids long. CDR1 and CDR2 (germline): SEHNR, FQNEAQ (reference sequence).

The J gene is TRBJ1-6, the V gene TRBV9, with 9 bases that match TRBD1. V lost 3 bases to trimming and J lost 7 bases; unmatched junction nucleotides: 5. Germline V gene data show CDR1 as SGDLS and CDR2 as YYNGEE. The CDR3 runs to 15 residues. CDR3: CASSAETGGNSPLHF. CDR3 in DNA: TGTGCCAGCAGCGCGGAGACAGGGGGAAATTCACCCCTCCACTTT.

The chain links TRBV27 to TRBJ1-5, with unresolved D. The V gene lost 1 base and the J gene lost 2 bases, with 9 bases spanning the gap. This CDR3 contains 15 residues. Germline V gene data show CDR1 as MNHEY and CDR2 as SMNVEV (reference sequence). CDR3 coding DNA: TGTGCCAGCAGTTTATACCCCGGAGGCAATCAGCCCCAGCATTTT. Protein product: CASSLYPGGNQPQHF.

This sequence joins TRBV6-5 and TRBJ2-1; the D is unclear. The length of the CDR3 is 15 residues. Trimming shortened V by 4 bases and J by 4 bases, and 14 bases separated the two germline ends. Germline V gene sequence: CDR1 MNHEY, CDR2 SVGAGI. CDR3 residues: CASSSMETAYNEQFF. The CDR3 DNA follows: TGTGCCAGCAGTTCCATGGAGACGGCGTACAATGAGCAGTTCTTC.

This chain links TRBV5-4 with TRBJ1-1, with D unclear. V was trimmed by 2 bases and J by 1 base, leaving 6 bases between them. This CDR3 spans 13 amino acids. CDR1 SGHNT and CDR2 YYREEE come from the germline V gene (reference sequence). CDR3 sequence (DNA): TGTGCCAGCAGCTTCTCACAGAACACTGAAGCTTTCTTT. Its protein product is CASSFSQNTEAFF.

J is TRBJ1-2 and V is TRBV5-6, with TRBD1 matching over 7 bases. V trimming: 4 bases; J trimming: 4 bases; junction bases outside the gene matches: 7. The CDR3 covers 14 residues. Germline-derived CDR1 and CDR2 are SGHDT and YYEEEE. The CDR3 sequence is CASSLTGESYGYTF. The CDR3 bases are TGTGCCAGCAGCCTCACAGGGGAGAGCTATGGCTACACCTTC.

The chain uses TRBV19 and TRBJ2-2; TRBD1 agrees at 7 bases. The germline V gene encodes CDR1 LNHDA and CDR2 SQIVND (reference sequence). The length of the CDR3 is 15 residues. V was pared by 4 bases and J by 4 bases, with 6 bases of the junction left unmatched. This CDR3 reads CASSKGTEITGELFF. CDR3 nucleotide sequence: TGTGCCAGTAGTAAGGGGACAGAGATCACCGGGGAGCTGTTTTTT.

CDR3 in amino acids: CASSILLAGRPWEQYF. The CDR3 DNA is TGTGCCAGTAGTATCCTGCTAGCGGGGAGACCATGGGAGCAGTACTTC. V and J are TRBV19 and TRBJ2-7; 9 nucleotides agree with TRBD2. CDR1 LNHDA and CDR2 SQIVND come from the germline V gene (reference sequence). The J segment lost 7 bases and the V segment lost 3 bases, leaving 13 bases of the junction unmatched. This CDR3 spans 16 amino acids.

The V gene is TRBV6-2 or TRBV6-3, the J gene TRBJ1-2; 9 bases line up with TRBD1. V lost 6 bases to trimming and J lost 4 bases; unmatched junction nucleotides: 9. Germline CDR1 MNHEY, CDR2 SVGEGT. The CDR3 covers 15 residues. The CDR3 loop reads CASSLTPTGGYGYTF. CDR3 coding DNA: TGTGCCAGCAGCCTTACCCCGACAGGGGGCTATGGCTACACCTTC.

V is TRBV19 and J is TRBJ1-6; TRBD1 is a possible D gene (6 bases). This CDR3 spans 15 amino acids. Germline loops: CDR1 LNHDA, CDR2 SQIVND (reference sequence). Trimming left V 3 bases short and J 7 bases short, with 13 bases between. For the CDR3, the DNA is TGTGCCAGTAGTATGGACAGTCTTGGCAATTCACCCCTCCACTTT. Residues: CASSMDSLGNSPLHF.

The CDR3 loop is CASSTLTSGRSYEQYF. Written as DNA, the CDR3 is TGTGCCAGCAGTACCCTAACTAGCGGGAGGTCCTACGAGCAGTACTTC. V is TRBV27 and J is TRBJ2-7; the match to TRBD2 covers 12 bases. After removal of 5 bases from V and 1 base from J, the junction contained 6 bases not matched to a gene. This CDR3 contains 16 residues. Per the germline V gene, CDR1 is MNHEY and CDR2 is SMNVEV (reference sequence).

The chain couples TRBV18 to TRBJ1-1, with D unclear. CDR3 length equals 13 residues. V dropped 4 bases and J dropped 3 bases, with 9 bases sitting between them. Germline V gene sequence: CDR1 KGHSH, CDR2 LQKENI. CDR3 sequence reads: CASSLAPDTEAFF. The CDR3 nucleotides read TGTGCCAGCTCACTCGCACCGGACACTGAAGCTTTCTTT.

This clone was picked up a small number of times. The V call is TRBV29-1, the J call TRBJ1-2; possibly TRBD1 for D (6 bases). The germline V and J ends were trimmed by 4 bases and 5 bases, with 11 bases remaining between them. The CDR3 totals 12 residues. Per germline, CDR1 SQVTM and CDR2 ANQGSEA. The CDR3 loop is CSVGLQGYGYTF. Written as DNA, the CDR3 is TGCAGCGTTGGGCTACAGGGTTATGGCTACACCTTC. The whole variable domain, filled in from reference TRBV29-1 and TRBJ1-2, reads SAVISQKPSRDICQRGTSLTIQCQVDSQVTMMFWYRQQPGQSLTLIATANQGSEATYESGFVIDKFPISRPNLTFSTLTVSNMSPEDSSIYLCSVGLQGYGYTFGSGTRLTVV.

The chain couples TRBV6-5 to TRBJ2-3; 11 bases line up with TRBD2. Germline assignment: CDR1 MNHEY and CDR2 SVGAGI. The CDR3 covers 16 residues. The V and J ends lost 4 bases and 1 base, in that order; junction bases with no gene match: 4. Here the CDR3 DNA reads TGTGCCAGCAGTTTTAGGGGACTAGCGGGCACAGATACGCAGTATTTT. Encoded protein: CASSFRGLAGTDTQYF.

This chain links TRBV4-3 with TRBJ2-5; no clear D gene. V lost 1 base and J 9 bases, leaving 12 bases between the germline ends. The CDR3 covers 13 residues. Germline assignment: CDR1 LGHNA and CDR2 YSLEER. In DNA form, the CDR3 reads TGCGCCAGCAGCCAAGGTCGGGTCTTGGCCCAGTACTTC. Protein sequence: CASSQGRVLAQYF.

The V gene is TRBV30, the J gene TRBJ1-2, with D possibly TRBD1 on 6 matching bases. Germline V gene lookup returns CDR1 GTSNPN and CDR2 SVGIG (reference sequence). Trimming shortened V by 4 bases and J by 8 bases, and 14 bases separated the two germline ends. This CDR3 has 12 residues. CDR3 DNA sequence: TGTGCCTGGAACCAGGGGCCCCGCGGCTACACCTTC. Encoded protein: CAWNQGPRGYTF.

The DNA for the CDR3 is TGTGCCAGCAGGCCCAACAGGGCCGGGGAGCTGTTTTTT. Translating gives CASRPNRAGELFF. V and J are TRBV6-1 and TRBJ2-2; the D gene is possibly TRBD1 (6 bases). The CDR3 covers 13 residues. V lost 6 bases, J lost 6 bases, and 11 bases lay in between. CDR1 MNHNS and CDR2 SASEGT come from the germline V gene.

This rearrangement joins TRBV10-3 to TRBJ2-3; TRBD2 aligns across 7 bases. Trimming at V came to 9 bases and at J to 3 bases, leaving 9 bases not matched to a gene. The CDR3 is made up of 14 amino acids. Germline CDR1 is ENHRY and CDR2 is SYGVKD. The CDR3 DNA is TGTGCCATAAAGGCGGGAGCGAGGACAGATACGCAGTATTTT. Its protein is CAIKAGARTDTQYF.

The rearrangement joins TRBV6-2 or TRBV6-3 to TRBJ2-1; 7 nucleotides match TRBD1. The CDR3 covers 15 residues. Germline loops: CDR1 MNHEY, CDR2 SVGEGT. V lost 5 bases, J lost 8 bases, and 12 bases stayed unmatched. The CDR3 here is CASSPPGTANDEQFF. DNA of the CDR3: TGTGCCAGCAGTCCCCCGGGGACAGCGAATGATGAGCAGTTCTTC.

The CDR3, as DNA: TGTGCCAGCAGGGGCAGGGAATCATTAGGTGGCTACACCTTC. It encodes CASRGRESLGGYTF. V usage is TRBV6-5 and J usage is TRBJ1-2, with D possibly matching TRBD1 (5 bases). Germline CDR1 and CDR2: MNHEY and SVGAGI. V shed 6 bases and J shed 7 bases, with 18 bases lying between them. The CDR3 has 14 residues.

V gene TRBV19 combines with J gene TRBJ2-1; TRBD2 matches 13 bases. Germline V CDR1 and CDR2: LNHDA, SQIVND (reference sequence). This CDR3 is built from 14 residues. Trimming took 5 bases from V and 9 from J; bases not matched to a gene: 4. The CDR3 spells CASSELAGGPEQFF. The DNA of the CDR3 is TGTGCCAGTAGTGAACTAGCGGGAGGGCCTGAGCAGTTCTTC.

V and J are TRBV2 and TRBJ2-3; no reliable D call. The V and J ends lost 6 bases and 2 bases respectively, with 15 bases between them. CDR3 size: 15 residues. The germline CDR1 and CDR2 sequences are SNHLY and FYNNEI. For the CDR3, the DNA is TGTGCCAGCAGGCCGCTCGGGCTAGACACAGATACGCAGTATTTT. Translation gives CASRPLGLDTDTQYF.

The CDR3 region has the DNA TGTGCCAGCAGCCAAAACCTATACGAGCAGTACTTC. It codes for CASSQNLYEQYF. The chain combines TRBV3-1 (or the pseudogene TRBV3-2) with TRBJ2-7, with unresolved D. The CDR3 covers 12 residues. Trimming shortened V by 2 bases and J by 4 bases, and 6 bases separated the two germline ends. The germline V gene encodes CDR1 LGHDT and CDR2 YNNKEL (reference sequence).

V gene TRBV10-2 combines with J gene TRBJ1-2; 8 bases fit TRBD1. The CDR3 consists of 15 residues. CDR1 and CDR2 (germline): WSHSY, SAAADI. The J segment lost 2 bases and the V segment lost 6 bases, leaving 8 bases of the junction unmatched. The CDR3 DNA sequence: TGCGCCAGCAGGGCCGGACAGGGTATGAACTATGGCTACACCTTC. It is translated as CASRAGQGMNYGYTF.

The table lists this clone with a count of one. This chain joins TRBV18 and TRBJ1-5, with 7 bases identical to TRBD1. The V gene's germline CDR1 is KGHSH and CDR2 LQKENI. This CDR3 region has 18 residues. V was pared by 2 bases and J by 6 bases, with 16 bases of the junction left unmatched. The chain's CDR3 is CASSPNLAFSEGAQPQHF. The CDR3 bases are TGTGCCAGCTCACCAAACCTCGCTTTCTCCGAGGGGGCTCAGCCCCAGCATTTT.